This T cell receptor (beta chain) was found in a study of T cell responses to AZD1222 COVID-19 vaccine. General study findings and limits: Most donors were white British, females outnumbered males, and clonal diversity was possibly underestimated. Repertoire sampling occurred only after the peak T cell response. Among AZD1222 vaccinees, only six were seropositive at baseline.

This clone appeared a few times. Its target is unknown. This CDR3 region has 14 residues. Looked up from germline, CDR1 is SGHAT and CDR2 is FQNNGV. The germline V and J ends were trimmed by 0 bases and 8 bases, with 13 bases remaining between them. Here immunoSEQ multiplex PCR was the method, and the copy in TCRdb shows in-frame clones only, minus some. The table records about 120,000 clones, roughly nine tenths of them present only once. This TCR came from an adult in good health. The specimen comprised peripheral blood, sampled on day 0 of AZD1222 vaccination. The chain is built from TRBV11-2 and TRBJ1-2; no clear D. The CDR3 coding sequence is TGTGCCAGCAGCTTAGATCGGAAAGGGTGGGGCTACACCTTC. It specifies CASSLDRKGWGYTF.